One and the same sample provided the 19 T cell receptor beta chains below, sequenced in a study of T cell responses to AZD1222 COVID-19 vaccine. Profiled with immunoSEQ multiplex PCR; TCRdb holds only in-frame clones, not every one. The profile covers about 140,000 clones, with approximately 92% appearing a single time and roughly 3.5% taken by the ten largest. The specimen comprised peripheral blood, sampled 28 days after the second AZD1222 dose. These receptors were taken from an adult who received the AZD1222 COVID-19 vaccine.

The CDR3 bases are TGCGCCAGCAGCTTGGCTAGCGGGAGCTATGAGCAGTTCTTC. Its protein is CASSLASGSYEQFF. This chain uses TRBV5-1 with TRBJ2-1, with 10 positions matching TRBD2. The J segment lost 8 bases and the V segment lost 0 bases, leaving 2 bases of the junction unmatched. Germline CDR1 SGHRS, CDR2 YFSETQ. The CDR3 sequence is 14 residues long. The whole variable domain, remainder taken from reference TRBV5-1 and TRBJ2-1, is KAGVTQTPRYLIKTRGQQVTLSCSPISGHRSVSWYQQTPGQGLQFLFEYFSETQRNKGNFPGRFSGRQFSNSRSEMNVSTLELGDSALYLCASSLASGSYEQFFGPGTRLTVL.

This clone has only one observation. The J gene is TRBJ1-4, the V gene TRBV7-2, with a tentative D call TRBD1 (6 bases). Germline loops: CDR1 SGHTA, CDR2 FQGNSA. The CDR3 spans 15 residues. V was cut by 5 bases and J by 7 bases, with 17 bases left in between. The CDR3 DNA follows: TGTGCCAGCAGCAGTCTCGGACAGCACTTTGAAAAACTGTTTTTT. Encoded protein: CASSSLGQHFEKLFF.

The chain has TRBV5-8 and TRBJ2-2; D unclear. The CDR3 covers 16 residues. The germline CDR1 and CDR2 sequences are SGHTS and YDEGEE. V was pared by 6 bases and J by 5 bases, with 20 bases between. The CDR3, as DNA: TGTGCCAGCAATCAAGAGGCGAGTGTCCTAACCGGGGAGCTGTTTTTT. Protein: CASNQEASVLTGELFF.

J is TRBJ2-2 and V is TRBV7-2; D gene uncertain. Germline CDR1 is SGHTA and CDR2 is FQGNSA. V lost 6 bases and J 0 bases, leaving 8 bases between the germline ends. The CDR3 sequence is 14 residues long. In nucleotides, the CDR3 is TGTGCCAGCAGTCCCCTCGCGAACACCGGGGAGCTGTTTTTT. Translated, it gives CASSPLANTGELFF.

This clone was seen once. The V call is TRBV3-1 (or the pseudogene TRBV3-2), the J call TRBJ2-3; 9 bases are a match to TRBD2. Germline CDR1 is LGHDT and CDR2 is YNNKEL (reference sequence). This CDR3 comprises 20 residues. J was trimmed by 0 bases and V by 2 bases; bases with no gene match: 15. In DNA form, the CDR3 reads TGTGCCAGCAGCCAATTTGGGCAAGCGGGAGGCCATTCAAGCACAGATACGCAGTATTTT. It translates to CASSQFGQAGGHSSTDTQYF.

This clone appeared a single time. The chain employs TRBV3-1 (or the pseudogene TRBV3-2) and TRBJ2-2, with 7 bases fitting TRBD2. The CDR3 has 15 residues. The V segment lost 4 bases and the J segment 4 bases; nucleotides outside the gene matches: 6. Germline V gene sequence: CDR1 LGHDT, CDR2 YNNKEL (reference sequence). This chain's CDR3 is CASSRASGVTGELFF. In DNA form, the CDR3 reads TGTGCCAGCAGCCGGGCTAGCGGAGTCACCGGGGAGCTGTTTTTT.

The rearrangement uses TRBV19 and TRBJ1-1; D remains unclear. The ends were cut back, 4 bases at V and 0 bases at J, with 9 bases in the middle. From germline, CDR1 is LNHDA and CDR2 SQIVND (reference sequence). The CDR3 covers 14 residues. The CDR3 sequence: CASSKYNLNTEAFF. The CDR3 DNA reads as TGTGCCAGTAGTAAATACAACTTGAACACTGAAGCTTTCTTT.

The chain joins TRBV18 to TRBJ1-1, with D unclear. The V gene's germline CDR1 is KGHSH and CDR2 LQKENI. This CDR3 spans 14 amino acids. Trimming left V 5 bases short and J 2 bases short, with 12 bases between. The CDR3 protein is CASSGYEGNTEAFF. CDR3 coding DNA: TGTGCCAGCTCAGGCTACGAGGGAAACACTGAAGCTTTCTTT.

The chain couples TRBV2 to TRBJ2-5; 9 bases match TRBD2. Looked up from germline, CDR1 is SNHLY and CDR2 is FYNNEI. The V segment lost 6 bases and the J segment 5 bases; nucleotides outside the gene matches: 10. The CDR3 spans 15 residues. The DNA of the CDR3 is TGTGCCAGCAGATTAGCGGGGGAGGCGGTGGAGACCCAGTACTTC. The encoded protein is CASRLAGEAVETQYF.

For the CDR3, the DNA is TGTGCCACCAGTGATTTGCACGTAAGGGATCTGTACTTC. It is translated as CATSDLHVRDLYF. The V gene is TRBV24-1, the J gene TRBJ2-7; no reliable D call. Trimming removed 0 bases from V and 12 bases from J, with 14 bases in between. Germline V gene data show CDR1 as KGHDR and CDR2 as SFDVKD. The CDR3 totals 13 residues.

This chain connects TRBV4-1 to TRBJ1-5; no clear D gene. V was clipped by 0 bases and J by 3 bases, with 15 bases between them. The CDR3 consists of 17 residues. Germline V gene sequence: CDR1 MGHRA, CDR2 YSYEKL. The chain's CDR3 is CASSQDSPARVNQPQHF. The CDR3 DNA reads TGCGCCAGCAGCCAAGACTCCCCAGCTAGGGTCAATCAGCCCCAGCATTTT.

The count of this clone is one. The V call is TRBV19, the J call TRBJ1-3; 7 bases map to TRBD1. The germline V gene encodes CDR1 LNHDA and CDR2 SQIVND (reference sequence). The CDR3 length is 19 residues. V lost 2 bases and J lost 0; bases outside the gene matches: 13. The CDR3 region has the DNA TGTGCCAGTAGTATACGGGACAGAATCGGTACCCGCTCTGGAAACACCATATATTTT. It translates to CASSIRDRIGTRSGNTIYF.

The chain couples TRBV3-1 (or the pseudogene TRBV3-2) to TRBJ2-3; tentatively, D is TRBD2 (6 bases). CDR3 length equals 17 residues. Trimming shortened V by 0 bases and J by 1 base, and 14 bases separated the two germline ends. Germline CDR1 and CDR2: LGHDT and YNNKEL (reference sequence). CDR3 region: CASSQEIPGAGTDTQYF. DNA for the CDR3: TGTGCCAGCAGCCAAGAGATTCCGGGAGCGGGCACAGATACGCAGTATTTT.

The chain employs TRBV27 and TRBJ1-4; maybe TRBD1 (5 bases). The CDR3 loop spans 15 amino acids. V was pared by 0 bases and J by 7 bases, with 12 bases between. Germline-derived CDR1 and CDR2 are MNHEY and SMNVEV (reference sequence). For the CDR3, the DNA is TGTGCCAGCAGTTTATCTACAGGCATGGGTGAAAAACTGTTTTTT. As protein: CASSLSTGMGEKLFF.

V and J are TRBV4-1 and TRBJ2-1; D is unresolved. The germline V and J ends were trimmed by 1 base and 2 bases, with 21 bases remaining between them. This CDR3 comprises 19 residues. The V gene's germline CDR1 is MGHRA and CDR2 YSYEKL. The CDR3 here is CASSQGAAVQVIPYNEQFF. In DNA form, the CDR3 reads TGCGCCAGCAGCCAAGGGGCAGCTGTTCAGGTAATACCCTACAATGAGCAGTTCTTC.

This chain joins TRBV10-3 and TRBJ2-3, with 10 bases matching TRBD1. CDR1 is ENHRY and CDR2 is SYGVKD in the germline V gene. The CDR3 is 15 residues long. J lost 6 bases, V lost 2 bases, and 5 bases had no gene match. CDR3 sequence: CAISERRDRGDTQYF. CDR3 nucleotides: TGTGCCATCAGTGAGAGACGGGACAGGGGCGATACGCAGTATTTT.

The genes are TRBV20-1 and TRBJ1-1; perhaps TRBD1 as D (5 bases). This CDR3 has 11 residues. The V gene lost 6 bases and the J gene lost 10 bases, with 15 bases spanning the gap. Germline CDR1 DFQATT, CDR2 SNEGSKA (reference sequence). CDR3 protein: CSAPTGGGAFF. CDR3 coding DNA: TGCAGTGCCCCTACCGGGGGGGGAGCTTTCTTT.

As for this clone: The sample has other DNA sequences that encode this CDR3 too. The chain links TRBV7-3 to TRBJ1-5; perhaps TRBD1 as D (5 bases). The CDR3 sequence is 13 residues long. The V gene lost 2 bases and the J gene lost 4 bases, with 6 bases spanning the gap. Per the germline V gene, CDR1 is SGHTA and CDR2 is FQGTGA. DNA for the CDR3: TGTGCCAGCAGCTTAGACAGTAATCAGCCCCAGCATTTT. It specifies CASSLDSNQPQHF.

V gene TRBV6-6 combines with J gene TRBJ1-1; no firm D call. The CDR3 covers 12 residues. Deletions cut 2 bases from V and 6 bases from J, with 7 bases between. CDR1 is MNHNY and CDR2 is SVGAGI in the germline V gene (reference sequence). CDR3 region: CASSYVRAEAFF. The CDR3 DNA reads TGTGCCAGCAGTTACGTAAGAGCTGAAGCTTTCTTT.